The 3 T cell receptor beta chains presented below share a single source sample, sequenced in a study of Ad26.COV2.S vaccination and SARS-CoV-2 variants. Indicated treatment: roughly 20 received Ad26.COV2.S at low or high dose, single or two shots; a few received placebo; per-sample allocation not given. Samples came from day 63 after the first vaccine or placebo injection. Data came from immunoSEQ multiplex PCR; TCRdb stores just in-frame clones and leaves some out. The data contain hundreds of thousands of clones, about 87% of them singletons. The sample here was peripheral blood, taken in a trial of Ad26.COV2.S vaccine versus placebo. Receptors originate from a person aged 18 to 59 who received the Ad26.COV2.S COVID-19 vaccine or a placebo.

This clone occurred once. The chain employs TRBV7-2 and TRBJ2-3; D is ambiguous. The germline CDR1 and CDR2 sequences are SGHTA and FQGNSA. V lost 4 bases and J lost 0, with 14 bases in between. The CDR3 loop spans 16 amino acids. CDR3 loop: CASSSEQFISTDTQYF. In DNA form, the CDR3 reads TGTGCCAGCAGCTCGGAACAATTTATCAGCACAGATACGCAGTATTTT.

The chain joins TRBV9 to TRBJ1-2; D perhaps matches TRBD1 (5 bases). The CDR3 sequence is 14 residues long. Trimming took 0 bases from V and 10 from J, leaving 16 bases between them. Germline V gene sequence: CDR1 SGDLS, CDR2 YYNGEE. CDR3 coding DNA: TGTGCCAGCAGCGTAGAGCAACTAGGGACCCCCTACACCTTC. Protein: CASSVEQLGTPYTF.

The J gene is TRBJ1-2, the V gene TRBV7-2; 7 bases line up with TRBD1. Germline V gene lookup returns CDR1 SGHTA and CDR2 FQGNSA. V lost 3 bases and J lost 0; bases outside the gene matches: 1. The CDR3 is made up of 14 amino acids. The chain's CDR3 is CASSFDRANYGYTF. DNA of the CDR3: TGTGCCAGCAGCTTTGACAGGGCTAACTATGGCTACACCTTC.